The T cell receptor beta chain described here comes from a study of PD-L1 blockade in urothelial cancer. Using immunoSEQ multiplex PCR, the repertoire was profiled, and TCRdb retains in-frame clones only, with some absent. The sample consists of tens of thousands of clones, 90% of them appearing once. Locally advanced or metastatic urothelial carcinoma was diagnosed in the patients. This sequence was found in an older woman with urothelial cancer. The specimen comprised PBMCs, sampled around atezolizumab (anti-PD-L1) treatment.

The CDR3 loop reads CSVQGQTYEQYF. Written as DNA, the CDR3 is TGCAGCGTGCAAGGACAGACCTACGAGCAGTACTTC. The rearrangement joins TRBV29-1 to TRBJ2-7; TRBD1 might be the D (6 bases). This CDR3 spans 12 amino acids. CDR1 is SQVTM, CDR2 ANQGSEA, per germline. The V gene lost 6 bases and the J gene lost 2 bases, with 11 bases spanning the gap.